This T cell receptor beta chain was documented in a study of B cell selection in AIRE deficiency. General study findings and limits: Shared Treg sequences were biased toward short CDR3s with few non-templated nucleotide insertions. Tconv and Treg cells from AIRE-deficient patients resembled healthy donors in TCRBV usage, CDR3 length and diversity.

The V gene lost 3 bases and the J gene lost 0 bases, with 7 bases spanning the gap. There are 14 residues in the CDR3. Germline CDR1 reads SGDLS; CDR2 reads YYNGEE. This clone has a single count. As yet, its antigen is unknown. The protocol was immunoSEQ multiplex PCR, while the TCRdb copy is restricted to in-frame clones and leaves out a portion. The table includes 23,000 or so clones, 85% to 95% detected once. Regulatory T cells were sorted as CD4+CD25hiCD127low/negative cells. Controls came from healthy donors unrelated to patients. The gene calls are TRBV9 and TRBJ1-3; no definite D call. This TCR came from a human donor in good health. Sequenced: CD4+CD25+ Tregs sorted from PBMCs. The chain's CDR3 is CASSGVYSGNTIYF. For the CDR3, the DNA is TGTGCCAGCAGCGGAGTATACTCTGGAAACACCATATATTTT.